This is a list of T cell receptor beta chains from one sample in a study of blood T cell repertoires in COVID-19. Profiling relied on immunoSEQ multiplex PCR, and the TCRdb table lists in-frame clones only, not all of them. This sample has fewer than 300,000 clones, with approximately 84% found just once. The sequencing sample was made of peripheral blood. The source of these receptors is a human donor with COVID-19, enrolled during active disease. The donor label of this sample is uncertain. Each CDR3 is given with its conserved first and last residue. Each record gives: D gene, J gene, clone size, V gene, CDR3 protein, CDR3 DNA. D genes are given only for firm matches. Expanded clones get a size class; other rows say once, few or many, or leave the size out.

TRBD1 TRBJ1-1 . TRBV5-1 CASSDTGTGKNTEAFF TGCGCCAGCAGCGACACCGGGACAGGGAAGAACACTGAAGCTTTCTTT
TRBD1 TRBJ2-2 . TRBV29-1 CSVDGTGITGELFF TGCAGCGTTGACGGGACAGGGATTACCGGGGAGCTGTTTTTT
TRBD2 TRBJ2-3 . TRBV5-1 CASNLRTSGSTDTQYF TGCGCCAGCAACCTAAGGACTAGCGGGAGCACAGATACGCAGTATTTT
. TRBJ2-1 . TRBV5-1 CASSPQSAGATDEQFF TGCGCCAGCAGCCCCCAGTCGGCAGGGGCCACCGATGAGCAGTTCTTC
TRBD1 TRBJ2-2 . TRBV2 CASLDRANTGELFF TGTGCCAGTCTGGACAGGGCGAACACCGGGGAGCTGTTTTTT
. TRBJ2-3 . TRBV11-2 CASSLIRVSTDTQYF TGTGCCAGCAGCTTAATCCGAGTCAGCACAGATACGCAGTATTTT
TRBD1 TRBJ1-1 . TRBV27 CASSTNRGDTEAFF TGTGCCAGCAGCACCAACAGGGGGGACACTGAAGCTTTCTTT
TRBD1 TRBJ2-7 . TRBV19 CASSIGTGPYEQYF TGTGCCAGTAGTATAGGGACAGGACCCTACGAGCAGTACTTC
TRBD1 TRBJ1-6 few TRBV5-1 CASSDPTDRTYNSPLHF TGCGCCAGCAGCGACCCTACGGACAGGACCTATAATTCACCCCTCCACTTT
TRBD1 TRBJ2-5 . TRBV3-1/TRBV3-2 CASSLIRIQGQETQYF TGTGCCAGCAGCCTCATACGAATACAGGGGCAAGAGACCCAGTACTTC
. TRBJ2-7 . TRBV21-1 CASSKKGGTTREYEQYF TGTGCCAGCAGCAAAAAGGGGGGGACTACTAGGGAATACGAGCAGTACTTC
. TRBJ1-2 . TRBV30 CAWGRDSNYGYTF TGTGCCTGGGGGAGGGATTCTAACTATGGCTACACCTTC
TRBD1 TRBJ2-1 few TRBV5-1 CASSWTPGQGSNNEQFF TGCGCCAGCAGCTGGACCCCGGGACAGGGCTCAAACAATGAGCAGTTCTTC
. TRBJ2-6 . TRBV5-1 CASSPAGFTGTGGANVLTF TGCGCCAGCAGCCCGGCCGGATTCACAGGGACGGGAGGGGCCAACGTCCTGACTTTC
TRBD2 TRBJ2-7 once TRBV10-3 CAIKAGGDYYEQYF TGTGCCATCAAGGCAGGCGGGGACTACTACGAGCAGTACTTC
TRBD2 TRBJ2-3 . TRBV20-1 CSASQREGLTDTQYF TGCAGTGCTAGTCAGCGGGAGGGCCTAACAGATACGCAGTATTTT
TRBD1 TRBJ2-3 few TRBV19 CASSMGQSSTDTQYF TGTGCCAGTAGTATGGGACAGTCTAGCACAGATACGCAGTATTTT
. TRBJ2-1 . TRBV11-3 CASSLTRLRDEQFF TGTGCCAGCAGCTTGACCAGGTTGCGGGATGAGCAGTTCTTC
. TRBJ1-1 . TRBV5-1 CASRRGMTENTEAFF TGCGCCAGCAGGAGGGGGATGACAGAGAACACTGAAGCTTTCTTT
. TRBJ1-1 . TRBV7-8 CASSSVRGSEAFF TGTGCCAGCAGCTCCGTCCGGGGGAGTGAAGCTTTCTTT
TRBD1 TRBJ1-1 . TRBV5-5 CASSQPAGGSGTEAFF TGTGCCAGCAGCCAGCCGGCAGGGGGAAGTGGCACTGAAGCTTTCTTT
. TRBJ1-5 . TRBV11-2 CASSLGADNQPQHF TGTGCCAGCAGCTTAGGGGCAGACAATCAGCCCCAGCATTTT
. TRBJ2-7 . TRBV5-5 CASSLLFDASSYEQYF TGTGCCAGCAGCCTCCTTTTCGACGCTAGCTCCTACGAGCAGTACTTC
TRBD1 TRBJ2-5 . TRBV9 CASSPGTGPLETQYF TGTGCCAGCAGCCCCGGGACAGGCCCTTTAGAGACCCAGTACTTC
. TRBJ2-6 . TRBV3-1/TRBV3-2 CASRQDSSGANVLTF TGTGCCAGCAGGCAGGACAGCTCTGGGGCCAACGTCCTGACTTTC
. TRBJ2-3 . TRBV19 CASSRRAGDDTQYF TGTGCCAGTTCTAGGAGGGCTGGAGATGATACGCAGTATTTT
TRBD1 TRBJ2-2 . TRBV6-5 CASSAIGDSGELFF TGTGCCAGCAGCGCCATAGGGGACAGCGGGGAGCTGTTTTTT
. TRBJ2-5 . TRBV10-3 CAISEALRSETQYF TGTGCCATCAGTGAGGCCTTGAGAAGCGAGACCCAGTACTTC
. TRBJ2-5 . TRBV10-3 CAISELGGAETQYF TGTGCCATCAGTGAGTTGGGGGGAGCAGAGACCCAGTACTTC
. TRBJ2-5 . TRBV19 CASSIVGGLDAARETQYF TGTGCCAGTAGTATTGTGGGTGGTTTAGACGCCGCGAGGGAGACCCAGTACTTC
. TRBJ2-7 . TRBV28 CASSLGQVGEQYF TGTGCCAGCAGTTTAGGGCAGGTTGGGGAGCAGTACTTC
TRBD1 TRBJ1-1 . TRBV6-2/TRBV6-3 CASSSMTGVWSEAFF TGTGCCAGCAGTTCCATGACAGGGGTTTGGTCTGAAGCTTTCTTT
. TRBJ2-1 . TRBV18 CASSPAATNYNEQFF TGTGCCAGCTCACCGGCCGCGACAAACTACAATGAGCAGTTCTTC
. TRBJ2-7 . TRBV3-1/TRBV3-2 CASSRGDSSYEQYF TGTGCCAGCAGCCGGGGGGACAGCTCCTACGAGCAGTACTTC
. TRBJ2-1 . TRBV27 CASSLGGGFNEQFF TGTGCCAGCAGTTTAGGTGGGGGGTTCAATGAGCAGTTCTTC
. TRBJ1-2 . TRBV28 CASSFGPAVGYTF TGTGCCAGCAGTTTTGGCCCCGCTGTTGGCTACACCTTC
. TRBJ2-1 . TRBV5-6 CASSFGGGNEQFF TGTGCCAGCAGCTTTGGTGGGGGGAATGAGCAGTTCTTC
TRBD2 TRBJ2-2 . TRBV2 CASRKTSGITGELFF TGTGCCAGCAGAAAGACTAGCGGGATAACCGGGGAGCTGTTTTTT
TRBD1 TRBJ1-2 . TRBV2 CASSEGGQGTFGYTF TGTGCCAGCAGTGAAGGAGGACAGGGGACTTTTGGCTACACCTTC
TRBD2 TRBJ2-1 . TRBV5-8 CASSFWTSGSYEQFF TGTGCCAGCAGTTTCTGGACTAGCGGGAGCTATGAGCAGTTCTTC
TRBD1 TRBJ1-1 . TRBV5-1 CASSLRGGLEAFF TGCGCCAGCAGCTTGAGAGGGGGCCTTGAAGCTTTCTTT
TRBD1 TRBJ1-2 . TRBV29-1 CSAARDRGGYGYTF TGCAGCGCTGCCCGGGACAGGGGAGGCTATGGCTACACCTTC
. TRBJ1-5 . TRBV6-1 CASSYRAQGNQPQHF TGTGCCAGCAGCTACAGGGCGCAAGGCAATCAGCCCCAGCATTTT
. TRBJ1-2 . TRBV6-1 CASSEVGSRTYGYTF TGTGCCAGCAGTGAAGTCGGGTCCAGGACATATGGCTACACCTTC
. TRBJ1-1 . TRBV9 CASSPQLGNWDTEAFF TGTGCCAGCAGCCCCCAGCTAGGAAATTGGGACACTGAAGCTTTCTTT
. TRBJ1-2 once TRBV28 CASGPGERYTF TGTGCCAGCGGGCCGGGGGAGCGCTACACCTTC
. TRBJ2-7 many TRBV11-2 CASGGDLSYEQYF TGTGCCAGCGGCGGGGATTTATCCTACGAGCAGTACTTC
. TRBJ1-4 once TRBV6-1 CASSDQGSITNEKLFF TGTGCCAGCAGTGACCAGGGGTCGATAACTAATGAAAAACTGTTTTTT
. TRBJ1-1 . TRBV19 CASSHRDIGTEAFF TGTGCCAGTAGTCACAGGGATATTGGCACTGAAGCTTTCTTT
. TRBJ2-3 . TRBV27 CASSLVPGTDTQYF TGTGCCAGCAGTTTAGTTCCGGGCACAGATACGCAGTATTTT
. TRBJ2-5 once TRBV7-3 CASSLGGTAGETQYF TGTGCCAGCAGCTTAGGCGGGACCGCGGGAGAGACCCAGTACTTC
TRBD2 TRBJ2-1 once TRBV27 CASSLSSGIFNEQFF TGTGCCAGCAGTTTATCTAGCGGGATTTTTAATGAGCAGTTCTTC
. TRBJ2-3 . TRBV29-1 CSVAGLVPEGTQYF TGCAGCGTTGCAGGGTTGGTGCCGGAGGGTACGCAGTATTTT
. TRBJ2-1 . TRBV7-8 CASSLEADNEQFF TGTGCCAGCAGCTTAGAGGCGGACAATGAGCAGTTCTTC
. TRBJ1-1 . TRBV6-5 CASLGWGGNTEAFF TGTGCCAGCCTTGGGTGGGGGGGGAACACTGAAGCTTTCTTT